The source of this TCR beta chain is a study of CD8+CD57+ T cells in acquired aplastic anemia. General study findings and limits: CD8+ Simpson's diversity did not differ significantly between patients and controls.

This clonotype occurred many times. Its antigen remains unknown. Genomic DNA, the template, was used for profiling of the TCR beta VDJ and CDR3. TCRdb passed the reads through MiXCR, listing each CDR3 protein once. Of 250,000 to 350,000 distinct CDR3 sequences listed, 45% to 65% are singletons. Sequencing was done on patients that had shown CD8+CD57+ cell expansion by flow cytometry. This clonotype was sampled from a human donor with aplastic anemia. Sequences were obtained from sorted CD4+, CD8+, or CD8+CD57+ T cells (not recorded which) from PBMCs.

The CDR3 protein is CASSLGSGTAAHEQYF. The CDR3 bases are TGCGCCAGCAGCTTGGGCTCCGGGACAGCTGCTCACGAGCAGTACTTC. The rearrangement uses TRBV5-1 and TRBJ2-7; 7 bases agree with TRBD1. The CDR3 has 16 residues. Germline V gene lookup returns CDR1 SGHRS and CDR2 YFSETQ. J gave up 5 bases and V 0 bases, and 11 bases lay outside the gene matches.